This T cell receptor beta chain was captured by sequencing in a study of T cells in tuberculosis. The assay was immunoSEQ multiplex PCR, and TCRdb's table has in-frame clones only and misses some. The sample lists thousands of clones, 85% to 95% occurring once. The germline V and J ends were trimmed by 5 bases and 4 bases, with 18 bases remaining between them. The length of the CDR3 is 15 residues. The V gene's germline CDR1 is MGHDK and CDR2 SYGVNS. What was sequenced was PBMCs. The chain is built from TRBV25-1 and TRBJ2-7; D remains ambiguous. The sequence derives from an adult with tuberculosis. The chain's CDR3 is CASSPFSSSPYEQYF. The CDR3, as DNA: TGTGCCAGCAGTCCATTCTCGAGCTCTCCGTACGAGCAGTACTTC.